This entry lists 21 T cell receptor beta chains sequenced from one sample in a study of blood T cell repertoires in COVID-19. Generated by immunoSEQ multiplex PCR, the TCRdb table keeps only in-frame clones and is missing some. The data show 250,000 or so clones, with 88% seen just once and about 0.74% held by the top ten. The specimen was peripheral blood. These receptors were collected from a woman in her 30s with acute or convalescent COVID-19.

V usage is TRBV10-1 and J usage is TRBJ2-2; 8 bases fit TRBD2. Per germline, CDR1 WNHNN and CDR2 SYGVQD (reference sequence). After removal of 7 bases from V and 2 bases from J, the junction contained 6 bases not matched to a gene. This CDR3 spans 15 amino acids. The CDR3 reads CASTAGLANTGELFF. The CDR3 DNA sequence: TGCGCCAGCACAGCCGGACTAGCCAACACCGGGGAGCTGTTTTTT.

The chain employs TRBV12-3 or TRBV12-4 and TRBJ2-1; TRBD1 is a possible D gene (5 bases). The CDR3 has 12 amino acids. V dropped 4 bases and J dropped 7 bases, with 8 bases sitting between them. The CDR3 DNA sequence: TGTGCCAGCAGTTCCGCAGGGAATGAGCAGTTCTTC. Its translation is CASSSAGNEQFF.

The chain uses TRBV10-2 and TRBJ2-5; perhaps TRBD2 as D (5 bases). From germline, CDR1 is WSHSY and CDR2 SAAADI. This CDR3 has 19 amino acids. V lost 3 bases, J lost 1 base, and 24 bases lay in between. Written as DNA, the CDR3 is TGCGCCAGCAGTGACCCCGCCACCGCTACTAGACACGTCCAAGAGACCCAGTACTTC. Translated, it gives CASSDPATATRHVQETQYF.

The chain recombines TRBV9 with TRBJ2-5, with D possibly TRBD1 on 6 matching bases. With 3 bases removed from V and 12 bases from J, the gap between germline ends came to 18 bases. This CDR3 region has 13 residues. Germline-derived CDR1 and CDR2 are SGDLS and YYNGEE. CDR3 sequence (DNA): TGTGCCAGCAGCGAGAAGGGGGACCCTCGGAAGTACTTC. It codes for CASSEKGDPRKYF.

A single count supports this clone. The rearrangement links TRBV6-6 to TRBJ2-7, with D maybe TRBD1 (6 bases). The CDR3 spans 16 residues. Germline-derived CDR1 and CDR2 are MNHNY and SVGAGI (reference sequence). Trimming took 0 bases from V and 8 from J, leaving 20 bases between them. The CDR3 region is CASSYSSVEGEGQQYF. CDR3 nucleotides: TGTGCCAGCAGTTACTCGAGTGTAGAGGGGGAAGGCCAGCAGTACTTC.

In DNA, the CDR3 is TGTGCCAGCAGCCAAGATGGGGGGTCTGGAAACACCATATATTTT. It codes for CASSQDGGSGNTIYF. The chain combines TRBV3-1 (or the pseudogene TRBV3-2) with TRBJ1-3; D might be TRBD1 (5 bases). Germline V gene lookup returns CDR1 LGHDT and CDR2 YNNKEL (reference sequence). Trimming took off 0 bases at V and 1 base at J, with 7 bases between the two ends. The CDR3 has 15 residues.

This chain links TRBV11-3 with TRBJ2-4, with D possibly TRBD1 on 5 matching bases. The length of the CDR3 is 14 residues. CDR1 SGHNT and CDR2 YENEEA come from the germline V gene. Trimming took off 2 bases at V and 11 bases at J, with 16 bases between the two ends. CDR3 sequence: CASSLNRNPLVQYF. The CDR3, as DNA: TGTGCCAGCAGCTTAAACAGGAACCCTTTAGTTCAGTACTTC.

This chain connects TRBV15 to TRBJ1-5; no firm D call. This CDR3 contains 15 residues. CDR1 and CDR2 (germline): LNHNV, YYDKDF (reference sequence). V lost 0 bases and J 4 bases, leaving 10 bases between the germline ends. The chain's CDR3 is CATSRDPTVNQPQHF. CDR3 in DNA: TGTGCCACCAGCAGAGACCCCACGGTAAATCAGCCCCAGCATTTT.

The chain uses TRBV7-8 and TRBJ1-5; the D is unclear. The V gene's germline CDR1 is SGHVS and CDR2 FQNEAQ. Trimming took off 5 bases at V and 3 bases at J, with 8 bases between the two ends. CDR3 length equals 13 residues. The CDR3, as DNA: TGTGCCAGCAGCACGCGGGCCAATCAGCCCCAGCATTTT. Its translation is CASSTRANQPQHF.

The chain has TRBV15 and TRBJ2-1; perhaps TRBD2 as D (5 bases). The CDR3 spans 13 residues. Germline V gene lookup returns CDR1 LNHNV and CDR2 YYDKDF (reference sequence). Trimming removed 5 bases at V and 9 bases at J, with 14 bases between. The DNA for the CDR3 is TGTGCCACCAGCCGTAGCGCTGGAGTTGAGCAGTTCTTC. This encodes CATSRSAGVEQFF. The full variable domain, in which reference TRBV15 and TRBJ2-1 provide the parts outside the CDR3, is DAMVIQNPRYQVTQFGKPVTLSCSQTLNHNVMYWYQQKSSQAPKLLFHYYDKDFNNEADTPDNFQSRRPNTSFCFLDIRSPGLGDTAMYLCATSRSAGVEQFFGPGTRLTVL.

V is TRBV29-1 and J is TRBJ1-1; the D gene is possibly TRBD1 (5 bases). V was cut by 4 bases and J by 4 bases, with 13 bases left in between. CDR1 and CDR2 from the germline V gene are SQVTM and ANQGSEA. The CDR3 is made up of 13 amino acids. CDR3 region: CSVAAGLGTEAFF. The CDR3, as DNA: TGCAGCGTTGCTGCAGGGTTGGGCACTGAAGCTTTCTTT.

In DNA form, the CDR3 reads TGTGCCAGCAGCCACGCGGGGACAGGGGGTGATGGCTACACCTTC. This codes for CASSHAGTGGDGYTF. The gene calls are TRBV14 and TRBJ1-2, with 11 bases fitting TRBD1. J lost 6 bases, V lost 3 bases, and 6 bases had no gene match. Germline-derived CDR1 and CDR2 are SGHDN and FVKESK. The length of the CDR3 is 15 residues.

This rearrangement joins TRBV18 to TRBJ1-6; 7 nucleotides line up with TRBD1. Germline CDR1 is KGHSH and CDR2 is LQKENI. The CDR3 spans 17 residues. After removal of 4 bases from V and 0 bases from J, the junction contained 6 bases not matched to a gene. The CDR3 coding sequence is TGTGCCAGCTCACTACGACAGGGCAGCTCCTATAATTCACCCCTCCACTTT. It codes for CASSLRQGSSYNSPLHF.

The J gene is TRBJ2-1, the V gene TRBV12-3 or TRBV12-4; D perhaps matches TRBD1 (6 bases). The V end was cut by 6 bases, the J end by 12 bases, with 15 bases between. The CDR3 runs to 12 residues. The CDR3 DNA reads TGTGCCAGCAGAAAGGGGGTCAGAGGGCAGTTCTTC. Translation: CASRKGVRGQFF.

The chain uses TRBV5-1 and TRBJ2-1, with TRBD2 identical over 7 bases. The CDR3 has 15 residues. Germline loops: CDR1 SGHRS, CDR2 YFSETQ. Trimming took 0 bases from V and 6 from J; bases not matched to a gene: 6. The CDR3 nucleotides are TGCGCCAGCAGCTTGGGACTAGCCGGGATCAATGAGCAGTTCTTC. It encodes CASSLGLAGINEQFF.

V usage is TRBV29-1 and J usage is TRBJ2-1; D might be TRBD2 (5 bases). CDR1 SQVTM and CDR2 ANQGSEA come from the germline V gene. V was clipped by 3 bases and J by 6 bases, with 18 bases between them. The CDR3 extends over 15 amino acids. CDR3 DNA sequence: TGCAGCGTTGACCCTGGACTCGGAAGGAGCAATGAGCAGTTCTTC. It translates to CSVDPGLGRSNEQFF.

CDR3: CASSIDADRSSPLHF. The CDR3 DNA reads TGTGCCAGTAGTATAGACGCGGACAGGTCTTCACCCCTCCACTTT. V is TRBV19 and J is TRBJ1-6, with 7 bases matching TRBD1. Germline CDR1 and CDR2: LNHDA and SQIVND (reference sequence). The CDR3 is made up of 15 amino acids. J was trimmed by 9 bases and V by 0 bases; bases with no gene match: 5.

This sequence joins TRBV19 and TRBJ1-5; the D gene is possibly TRBD1 (5 bases). Germline CDR1 and CDR2: LNHDA and SQIVND (reference sequence). The V and J ends lost 0 bases and 6 bases respectively, with 12 bases between them. This CDR3 contains 15 residues. Here the CDR3 reads CASSIDRVVAQPQHF. The CDR3 bases are TGTGCCAGTAGTATAGACAGGGTGGTTGCTCAGCCCCAGCATTTT.

J is TRBJ2-3 and V is TRBV18; D possibly corresponds to TRBD1 (5 bases). The CDR3 covers 13 residues. Deletions cut 4 bases from V and 6 bases from J, with 11 bases between. From germline, CDR1 is KGHSH and CDR2 LQKENI. CDR3: CASSQDIGDTQYF. DNA of the CDR3: TGTGCCAGCTCACAGGACATCGGGGATACGCAGTATTTT.

V is TRBV5-4 and J is TRBJ2-3; TRBD2 matches at 9 bases. The CDR3 length is 19 residues. The germline V gene has CDR1 SGHNT and CDR2 YYREEE (reference sequence). J lost 1 base, V lost 4 bases, and 16 bases had no gene match. The CDR3 region has the DNA TGTGCCAGCAGCACCCTGACACTAGCGGGTCAGGGGGGCACAGATACGCAGTATTTT. It codes for CASSTLTLAGQGGTDTQYF.

The V gene is TRBV19, the J gene TRBJ1-2; maybe TRBD1 (6 bases). Trimming took off 10 bases at V and 5 bases at J, with 14 bases between the two ends. Germline values: CDR1 LNHDA, CDR2 SQIVND (reference sequence). This CDR3 comprises 12 residues. CDR3 sequence: CATVDRSYGYTF. The CDR3 DNA follows: TGTGCCACCGTCGACAGGAGTTATGGCTACACCTTC.